Listed below are T cell receptor beta chains from one sample, sequenced in a study of beta chain features in type 1 diabetes. Sequencing used immunoSEQ multiplex PCR; TCRdb keeps in-frame clones, though not all of them. This sample has around 300,000 clones; about 7.8% occur once, and the top ten carry under 1.3%. Input material: central memory CD4+ T cells from blood. These receptors all stem from a young woman in good health. Both conserved end residues are part of each CDR3. Fields, in order: V gene, J gene, clone size, D gene, CDR3 DNA, CDR3 protein. D genes are given only for firm matches. Only some rows state a clone size, as once, few, many or a class for expanded clones.

v_gene: TRBV7-9; j_gene: TRBJ1-2; abundance: NA; d_gene: NA; CDR3nt: TGTGCCAGCAGCTTAGGAAGGGGCGGGACACCCGATGGCTACACCTTC; CDR3aa: CASSLGRGGTPDGYTF
v_gene: TRBV18; j_gene: TRBJ1-2; abundance: few; d_gene: NA; CDR3nt: TGTGCCAGCTCACTGGCAGGGAACTATGGCTACACCTTC; CDR3aa: CASSLAGNYGYTF
v_gene: TRBV29-1; j_gene: TRBJ1-4; abundance: NA; d_gene: NA; CDR3nt: TGCAGCGTTGTAGGGCAGGATGAAAAACTGTTTTTT; CDR3aa: CSVVGQDEKLFF
v_gene: TRBV6-6; j_gene: TRBJ2-1; abundance: few; d_gene: TRBD2; CDR3nt: TGTGCCAGCAGTTCCCCTAGCGGGAGTTGGAGTGAGCAGTTCTTC; CDR3aa: CASSSPSGSWSEQFF
v_gene: TRBV6-7; j_gene: TRBJ2-2; abundance: many; d_gene: NA; CDR3nt: TGCTACATGAAGAGGGCTGCCGGGGAGCTGTTTTTT; CDR3aa: CYMKRAAGELFF
v_gene: TRBV4-2; j_gene: TRBJ2-3; abundance: NA; d_gene: TRBD2; CDR3nt: TGTGCCAGCAGCCAATTAGGAGCGGGAGGGATCACAGATACGCAGTATTTT; CDR3aa: CASSQLGAGGITDTQYF
v_gene: TRBV4-3; j_gene: TRBJ1-2; abundance: few; d_gene: NA; CDR3nt: TGCGCCAGCAGCCAAGGTCAGGGCCTAGGCTACACCTTC; CDR3aa: CASSQGQGLGYTF
v_gene: TRBV27; j_gene: TRBJ1-2; abundance: NA; d_gene: TRBD1; CDR3nt: TGTGCCAGCAGTTCGCATCTATCAGGGGGCGCGAACTATGGCTACACCTTC; CDR3aa: CASSSHLSGGANYGYTF
v_gene: TRBV7-9; j_gene: TRBJ1-2; abundance: few; d_gene: NA; CDR3nt: TGTGCCAGCAGCGGCCAGGGACTTGGCTACACCTTC; CDR3aa: CASSGQGLGYTF
v_gene: TRBV7-3; j_gene: TRBJ1-2; abundance: few; d_gene: NA; CDR3nt: TGTGCCAGCAGCTTCAGGGGCGACTATGGCTACACCTTC; CDR3aa: CASSFRGDYGYTF
v_gene: TRBV5-1; j_gene: TRBJ1-1; abundance: NA; d_gene: TRBD1; CDR3nt: TGCGCCAGCAGCCTGACAGGGTCCACTGAAGCTTTCTTT; CDR3aa: CASSLTGSTEAFF
v_gene: TRBV7-2; j_gene: TRBJ1-5; abundance: NA; d_gene: NA; CDR3nt: TGTGCCAGCAGCCCAAGGGGTACAGGCTATCAGCCCCAGCATTTT; CDR3aa: CASSPRGTGYQPQHF
v_gene: TRBV7-2; j_gene: TRBJ1-2; abundance: NA; d_gene: NA; CDR3nt: TGTGCCAGCAGCCCCCTGTATGGCTACACCTTC; CDR3aa: CASSPLYGYTF
v_gene: TRBV4-3; j_gene: TRBJ1-5; abundance: many; d_gene: NA; CDR3nt: TGCGCCAGCAGCCAAGGTCACCAATCGGAGCCCCAGCATTTT; CDR3aa: CASSQGHQSEPQHF
v_gene: TRBV7-9; j_gene: TRBJ1-4; abundance: many; d_gene: TRBD1; CDR3nt: TGTGCCAGCAGACCCGGGACAGTCTCCGAAAAACTGTTTTTT; CDR3aa: CASRPGTVSEKLFF
v_gene: TRBV21-1; j_gene: TRBJ2-5; abundance: few; d_gene: NA; CDR3nt: TGTGCCAGCAGCAAAGCCTCAAGGGTAGGCGGCCAAGAGACCCAGTACTTC; CDR3aa: CASSKASRVGGQETQYF
v_gene: TRBV9; j_gene: TRBJ1-2; abundance: NA; d_gene: NA; CDR3nt: TGTGCCAGCAGCCCAAACCAGATCAACTATGGCTACACCTTC; CDR3aa: CASSPNQINYGYTF
v_gene: TRBV29-1; j_gene: TRBJ1-3; abundance: NA; d_gene: TRBD1; CDR3nt: TGCAGCGTAGGGACAGAAAGTCCTGGAAACACCATATATTTT; CDR3aa: CSVGTESPGNTIYF
v_gene: TRBV27; j_gene: TRBJ2-6; abundance: many; d_gene: NA; CDR3nt: TGTGCCAGCAGTTTAATCTCTGGGGCCAACGTCCTGACTTTC; CDR3aa: CASSLISGANVLTF
v_gene: TRBV4-3; j_gene: TRBJ2-1; abundance: NA; d_gene: TRBD2; CDR3nt: TGCGCCAGCAGCCAAGATCTTCGGCTAGCGGGAGGAGAGCAGTTCTTC; CDR3aa: CASSQDLRLAGGEQFF
v_gene: TRBV27; j_gene: TRBJ2-1; abundance: many; d_gene: NA; CDR3nt: TGTGCCAGCGGTCCTGACGCGCAGTACTCCTACAATGAGCAGTTCTTC; CDR3aa: CASGPDAQYSYNEQFF
v_gene: TRBV7-8; j_gene: TRBJ2-1; abundance: NA; d_gene: NA; CDR3nt: TGTGCCAGCACTCTCAGTGGGGCCTCCTACAATGAGCAGTTCTTC; CDR3aa: CASTLSGASYNEQFF
v_gene: TRBV14; j_gene: TRBJ1-2; abundance: many; d_gene: NA; CDR3nt: TGTGCCAGCAGCCAAGAGTTAGGGGGAAGAGAGCCCAATGGCTACACCTTC; CDR3aa: CASSQELGGREPNGYTF
v_gene: TRBV30; j_gene: TRBJ2-5; abundance: NA; d_gene: NA; CDR3nt: TGTGCCTGGAGTCCTAAGCAAGGGAGTACAGAGACCCAGTACTTC; CDR3aa: CAWSPKQGSTETQYF
v_gene: TRBV7-9; j_gene: TRBJ2-3; abundance: NA; d_gene: TRBD2; CDR3nt: TGTGCCAGCAGCTTCCCGATTTTAGCGGGGGAAGTAGATACGCAGTATTTT; CDR3aa: CASSFPILAGEVDTQYF
v_gene: TRBV15; j_gene: TRBJ2-5; abundance: NA; d_gene: NA; CDR3nt: TGTGCCACCAGCAGAGCCCTGGGTGAGACCCAGTACTTC; CDR3aa: CATSRALGETQYF
v_gene: TRBV7-2; j_gene: TRBJ2-1; abundance: NA; d_gene: TRBD1; CDR3nt: TGTGCCAGCAGCCCGGACAGGGGCTCCTACAATGAGCAGTTCTTC; CDR3aa: CASSPDRGSYNEQFF
v_gene: TRBV11-2; j_gene: TRBJ2-1; abundance: NA; d_gene: TRBD2; CDR3nt: TGTGCCAGCACCCCCTCGGGGGGTGGCCACAATGAGCAGTTCTTC; CDR3aa: CASTPSGGGHNEQFF
v_gene: TRBV19; j_gene: TRBJ2-1; abundance: few; d_gene: TRBD2; CDR3nt: TGTGCCAGTGGGCGACTAGCGGGCGTCTCCTACAATGAGCAGTTCTTC; CDR3aa: CASGRLAGVSYNEQFF
v_gene: TRBV15; j_gene: TRBJ2-5; abundance: NA; d_gene: TRBD2; CDR3nt: TGTGCCACCAGCAGAGACCAGCGGGAGGGCCAAGAGACCCAGTACTTC; CDR3aa: CATSRDQREGQETQYF
v_gene: TRBV19; j_gene: TRBJ2-3; abundance: few; d_gene: TRBD1; CDR3nt: TGTGCCAGTAGTCCGGGGACAGGGAGCACAGATACGCAGTATTTT; CDR3aa: CASSPGTGSTDTQYF
v_gene: TRBV2; j_gene: TRBJ2-1; abundance: few; d_gene: NA; CDR3nt: TGTGCCAGCAGCTACACTTCGAATGAGCAGTTCTTC; CDR3aa: CASSYTSNEQFF
v_gene: TRBV25-1; j_gene: TRBJ1-3; abundance: few; d_gene: NA; CDR3nt: TGTGCCAGCAGTGAATATGATCAGGAGGCTGGAAACACCATATATTTT; CDR3aa: CASSEYDQEAGNTIYF
v_gene: TRBV7-3; j_gene: TRBJ2-1; abundance: NA; d_gene: TRBD2; CDR3nt: TGTGCCAGCAGCCAGACTAGCGGGGGATTCGCCGAGCAGTTCTTC; CDR3aa: CASSQTSGGFAEQFF
v_gene: TRBV9; j_gene: TRBJ2-1; abundance: few; d_gene: NA; CDR3nt: TGTGCCAGCAGCGCAGCCAGGGACACTTGGAATGAGCAGTTCTTC; CDR3aa: CASSAARDTWNEQFF
v_gene: TRBV5-6; j_gene: TRBJ1-5; abundance: few; d_gene: NA; CDR3nt: TGTGCCAGCAGCTTCTTCGGTAGCAATCAGCCCCAGCATTTT; CDR3aa: CASSFFGSNQPQHF
v_gene: TRBV11-3; j_gene: TRBJ2-5; abundance: few; d_gene: NA; CDR3nt: TGTGCCAGCAGCCCGATGAGGGGTGGCGGGTTCTTCGGCGAGACCCAGTACTTC; CDR3aa: CASSPMRGGGFFGETQYF
v_gene: TRBV7-3; j_gene: TRBJ2-7; abundance: many; d_gene: NA; CDR3nt: TGTGCCAGCAGCTTAACTGGCGTAGGGACGGGCTACGAGCAGTACTTC; CDR3aa: CASSLTGVGTGYEQYF
v_gene: TRBV27; j_gene: TRBJ2-1; abundance: few; d_gene: TRBD2; CDR3nt: TGTGCCAGCAGTTCCCTCGGTCCTAGCGGGAGGGCCGGGTCCTACAATGAGCAGTTCTTC; CDR3aa: CASSSLGPSGRAGSYNEQFF